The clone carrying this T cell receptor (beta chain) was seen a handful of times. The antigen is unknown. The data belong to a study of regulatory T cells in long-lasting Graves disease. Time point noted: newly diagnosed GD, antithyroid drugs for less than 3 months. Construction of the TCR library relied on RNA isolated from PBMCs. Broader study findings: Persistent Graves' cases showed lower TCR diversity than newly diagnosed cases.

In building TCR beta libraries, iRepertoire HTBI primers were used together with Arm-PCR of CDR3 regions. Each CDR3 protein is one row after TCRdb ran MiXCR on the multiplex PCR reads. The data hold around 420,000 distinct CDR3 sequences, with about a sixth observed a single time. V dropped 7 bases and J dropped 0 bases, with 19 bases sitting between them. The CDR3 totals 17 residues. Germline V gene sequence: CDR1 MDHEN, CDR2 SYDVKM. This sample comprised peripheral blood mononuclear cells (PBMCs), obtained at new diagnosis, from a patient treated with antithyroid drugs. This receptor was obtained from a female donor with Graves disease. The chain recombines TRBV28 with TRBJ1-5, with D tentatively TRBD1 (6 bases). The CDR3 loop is CASKSIWDTYSNQPQHF. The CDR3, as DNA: TGTGCCAGCAAGTCGATCTGGGACACCTATAGCAATCAGCCCCAGCATTTT.